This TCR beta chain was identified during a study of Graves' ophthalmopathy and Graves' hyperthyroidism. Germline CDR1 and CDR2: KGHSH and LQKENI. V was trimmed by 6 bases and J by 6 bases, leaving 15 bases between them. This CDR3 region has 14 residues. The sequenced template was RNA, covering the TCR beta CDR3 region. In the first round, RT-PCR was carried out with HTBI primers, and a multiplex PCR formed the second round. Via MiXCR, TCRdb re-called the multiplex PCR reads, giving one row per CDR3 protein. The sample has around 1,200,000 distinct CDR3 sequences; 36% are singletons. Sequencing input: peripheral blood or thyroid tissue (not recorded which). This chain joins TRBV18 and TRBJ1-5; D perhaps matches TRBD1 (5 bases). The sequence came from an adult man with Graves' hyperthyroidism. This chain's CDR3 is CASSARENTQPQHF. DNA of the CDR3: TGTGCCAGCTCCGCCAGGGAGAACACTCAGCCCCAGCATTTT.